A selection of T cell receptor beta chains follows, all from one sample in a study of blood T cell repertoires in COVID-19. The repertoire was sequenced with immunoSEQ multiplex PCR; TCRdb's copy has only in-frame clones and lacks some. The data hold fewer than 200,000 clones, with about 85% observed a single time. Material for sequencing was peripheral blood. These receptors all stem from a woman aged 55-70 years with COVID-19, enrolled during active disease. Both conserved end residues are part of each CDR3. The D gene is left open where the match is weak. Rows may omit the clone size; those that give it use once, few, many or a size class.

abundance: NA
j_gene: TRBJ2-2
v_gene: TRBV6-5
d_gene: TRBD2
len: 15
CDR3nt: TGTGCCAGCACCCGAGCGGGGGCAAACACCGGGGAGCTGTTTTTT
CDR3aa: CASTRAGANTGELFF

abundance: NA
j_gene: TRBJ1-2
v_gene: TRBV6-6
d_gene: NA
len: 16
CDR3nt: TGTGCCAGCAGAACCCAGGCGCCGGATGCGATTTATGGCTACACCTTC
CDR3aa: CASRTQAPDAIYGYTF

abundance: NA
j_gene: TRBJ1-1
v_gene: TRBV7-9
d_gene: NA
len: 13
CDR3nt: TGTGCCAGCAGCCGGGAGGGGGGCACTGAAGCTTTCTTT
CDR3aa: CASSREGGTEAFF

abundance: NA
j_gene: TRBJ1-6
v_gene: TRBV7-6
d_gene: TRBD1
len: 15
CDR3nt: TGTGCCAGCAGCGCAAGACAGGGAGGTAATTCACCCCTCCACTTT
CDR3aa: CASSARQGGNSPLHF

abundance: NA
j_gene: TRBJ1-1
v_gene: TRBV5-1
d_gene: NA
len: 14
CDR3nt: TGCGCCAGCAGCTTGGTTTCGGGGAACACTGAAGCTTTCTTT
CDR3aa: CASSLVSGNTEAFF

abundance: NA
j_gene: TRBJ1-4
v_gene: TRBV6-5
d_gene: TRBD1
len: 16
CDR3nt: TGTGCCAGCAGTTACTCGATCGGGACAGGGGATGAAAAACTGTTTTTT
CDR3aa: CASSYSIGTGDEKLFF

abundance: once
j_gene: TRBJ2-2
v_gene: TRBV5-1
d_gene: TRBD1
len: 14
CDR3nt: TGCGCCAGCGCAGGACAGGCGAACACCGGGGAGCTGTTTTTT
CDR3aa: CASAGQANTGELFF

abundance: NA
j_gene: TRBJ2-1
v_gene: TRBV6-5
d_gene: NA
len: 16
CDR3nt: TGTGCCAGCAGTTACTCGAGACATCAGGTAAAAAATGAGCAGTTCTTC
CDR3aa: CASSYSRHQVKNEQFF

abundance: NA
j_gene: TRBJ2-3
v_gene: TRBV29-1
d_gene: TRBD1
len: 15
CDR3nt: TGCAGCGTCTTCGGACAGGGCGGGTTCACAGATACGCAGTATTTT
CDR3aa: CSVFGQGGFTDTQYF

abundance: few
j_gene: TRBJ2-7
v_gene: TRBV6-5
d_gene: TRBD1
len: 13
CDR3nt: TGTGCCAGCAGTTGGGACAGGGATTACGAGCAGTACTTC
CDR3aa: CASSWDRDYEQYF

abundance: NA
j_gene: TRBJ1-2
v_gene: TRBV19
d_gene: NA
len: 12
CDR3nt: TGTGCCAGTAGAGGGGGGGAGCATGGCTACACCTTC
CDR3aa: CASRGGEHGYTF

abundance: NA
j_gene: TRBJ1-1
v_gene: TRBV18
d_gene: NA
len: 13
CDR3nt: TGTGCCAGCTCACCACCCAGGATGATTGAAGCTTTCTTT
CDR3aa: CASSPPRMIEAFF

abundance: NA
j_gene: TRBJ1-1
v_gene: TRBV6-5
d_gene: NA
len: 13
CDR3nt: TGTGCCAGCAGTCAGTACGCGGGTACTGAAGCTTTCTTT
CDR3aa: CASSQYAGTEAFF

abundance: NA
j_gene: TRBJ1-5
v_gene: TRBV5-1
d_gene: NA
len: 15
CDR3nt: TGCGCCAGCAGCTGGGGGGGCGAAGGCAATCAGCCCCAGCATTTT
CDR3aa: CASSWGGEGNQPQHF

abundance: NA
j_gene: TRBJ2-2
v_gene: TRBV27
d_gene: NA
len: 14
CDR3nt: TGTGCCAGCAGTTTTACGGGGAACACCGGGGAGCTGTTTTTT
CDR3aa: CASSFTGNTGELFF

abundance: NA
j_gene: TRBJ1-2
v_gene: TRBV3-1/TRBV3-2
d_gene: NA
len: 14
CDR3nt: TGTGCCAGCAGCCAAGCAGGGCCGGGCTATGGCTACACCTTC
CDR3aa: CASSQAGPGYGYTF

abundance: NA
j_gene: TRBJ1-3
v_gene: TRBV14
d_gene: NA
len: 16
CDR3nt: TGTGCCAGCAGCCAAGATCTCTTTTACTCTGGAAACACCATATATTTT
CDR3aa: CASSQDLFYSGNTIYF

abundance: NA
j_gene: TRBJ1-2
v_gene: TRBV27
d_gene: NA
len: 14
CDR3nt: TGTGCCAGCAGTACGGGGCAGGGGCTCTATGGCTACACCTTC
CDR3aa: CASSTGQGLYGYTF

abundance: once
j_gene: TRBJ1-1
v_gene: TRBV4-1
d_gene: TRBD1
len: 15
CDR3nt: TGCGCCAGCAAATTAAACAGGGGGCAAGACACTGAAGCTTTCTTT
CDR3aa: CASKLNRGQDTEAFF

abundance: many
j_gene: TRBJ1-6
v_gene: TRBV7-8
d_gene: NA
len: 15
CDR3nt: TGTGCCAGCAGCTTAACAGGGATGAGGGATTCACCCCTCCACTTT
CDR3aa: CASSLTGMRDSPLHF